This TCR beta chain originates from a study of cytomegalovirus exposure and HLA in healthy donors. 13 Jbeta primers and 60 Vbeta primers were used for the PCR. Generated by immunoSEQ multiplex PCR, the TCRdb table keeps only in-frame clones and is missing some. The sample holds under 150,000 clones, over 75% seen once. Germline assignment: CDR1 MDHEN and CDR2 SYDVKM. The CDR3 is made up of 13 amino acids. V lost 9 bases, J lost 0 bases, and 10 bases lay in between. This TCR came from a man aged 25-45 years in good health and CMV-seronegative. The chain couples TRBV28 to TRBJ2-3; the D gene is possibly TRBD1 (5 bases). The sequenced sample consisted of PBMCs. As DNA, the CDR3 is TGTGCCAGTGAGACAGCCAGCACAGATACGCAGTATTTT. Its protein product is CASETASTDTQYF.